These 14 T cell receptor beta chains share one sample of origin, sequenced in a study of T cells of healthy individuals. Using its own MiXCR run on the 5' RACE reads, TCRdb lists one record per CDR3 protein. The repertoire holds over 95,000 distinct CDR3 sequences, with around 17% as singletons. The receptors were gathered from a human donor in good health.

The gene calls are TRBV19 and TRBJ1-5; tentative D call: TRBD1 (6 bases). This CDR3 spans 13 amino acids. The V gene's germline CDR1 is LNHDA and CDR2 SQIVND (reference sequence). V was clipped by 9 bases and J by 2 bases, with 11 bases between them. CDR3 residues: CASSRQGNQPQHF. The CDR3 DNA follows: TGTGCCAGCAGTCGACAGGGCAATCAGCCCCAGCATTTT.

The rearrangement uses TRBV27 and TRBJ2-3, with a weak D call TRBD2 (5 bases). The CDR3 runs 15 residues. V shed 5 bases and J shed 5 bases, with 17 bases lying between them. Germline V gene lookup returns CDR1 MNHEY and CDR2 SMNVEV (reference sequence). The DNA for the CDR3 is TGTGCCAGCAGTCCTGGGGAGAGAGGGAGAGATACGCAGTATTTT. Translation gives CASSPGERGRDTQYF.

This clonotype was seen ten or more times. The chain has TRBV7-2 and TRBJ1-5; D not certain. The CDR3 consists of 15 residues. Germline V gene lookup returns CDR1 SGHTA and CDR2 FQGNSA. Trimming pared 0 bases from V and 4 bases from J, leaving 10 bases between. CDR3 bases: TGTGCCAGCAGCTTAGCGCGAACAGCTAATCAGCCCCAGCATTTT. It translates to CASSLARTANQPQHF.

Sample share makes this clonotype medium-sized. The V gene is TRBV20-1, the J gene TRBJ2-5; no clear D gene. This CDR3 has 11 amino acids. Between the trimmed V and J ends, which lost 6 bases and 0 bases, there was a span of 5 bases. Germline V gene lookup returns CDR1 DFQATT and CDR2 SNEGSKA (reference sequence). CDR3 sequence (DNA): TGCAGTGCAAGCCACCAAGAGACCCAGTACTTC. Translated, it gives CSASHQETQYF.

This clonotype came up many times. CDR3 DNA sequence: TGCAGTGCCTTAGAGGGTACAGTGAACACTGAAGCTTTCTTT. It translates to CSALEGTVNTEAFF. V is TRBV20-1 and J is TRBJ1-1; D is unresolved. Germline CDR1 is DFQATT and CDR2 is SNEGSKA (reference sequence). This CDR3 region has 14 residues. Trimming took 6 bases from V and 0 from J, leaving 14 bases between them.

This sequence joins TRBV6-1 and TRBJ2-3; 10 nucleotides agree with TRBD2. Trimming at V came to 5 bases and at J to 5 bases, leaving 7 bases not matched to a gene. This CDR3 has 15 amino acids. The germline gives CDR1 MNHNS, CDR2 SASEGT. DNA of the CDR3: TGTGCCAGCAGTTTAGCGGGGGGTCGACAAGATACGCAGTATTTT. Protein product: CASSLAGGRQDTQYF.

This clonotype was counted at least ten times. The chain has TRBV10-3 and TRBJ2-7; D is perhaps TRBD1 (6 bases). Germline V gene lookup returns CDR1 ENHRY and CDR2 SYGVKD. The CDR3 runs 12 residues. The V end was cut by 6 bases, the J end by 3 bases, with 9 bases between. CDR3 in amino acids: CAIRTGDYEQYF. The CDR3 DNA follows: TGTGCCATCAGGACAGGAGACTACGAGCAGTACTTC.

This clonotype showed up just a few times. The chain couples TRBV4-2 to TRBJ1-4; tentatively, D is TRBD1 (6 bases). CDR3 length equals 12 residues. Germline values: CDR1 LGHNA, CDR2 YNFKEQ. V was shortened by 3 bases and J by 12 bases, with 11 bases between the two germline ends. The DNA of the CDR3 is TGTGCCAGCAGCCAGCCCTACAGGGAACTGTTTTTT. This gives the protein CASSQPYRELFF.

Only a few counts were recorded for this clonotype. This chain uses TRBV7-2 with TRBJ2-7; unclear D gene. Between the trimmed V and J ends, which lost 1 base and 2 bases, there was a span of 6 bases. CDR3 size: 13 residues. The V gene's germline CDR1 is SGHTA and CDR2 FQGNSA. The chain's CDR3 is CASSLDRAYEQYF. CDR3 DNA: TGTGCCAGCAGCTTAGACAGAGCCTACGAGCAGTACTTC.

This clonotype was picked up a small number of times. This chain connects TRBV7-2 to TRBJ1-3; D not certain. This CDR3 comprises 15 residues. The V end lost 1 base, the J end lost 0 bases, and 7 bases lay between the germline ends. Per the germline V gene, CDR1 is SGHTA and CDR2 is FQGNSA. The CDR3, as DNA: TGTGCCAGCAGCTTAGGAGCCTCCTCTGGAAACACCATATATTTT. Protein: CASSLGASSGNTIYF.

There are many counts of this clonotype. V is TRBV6-2 or TRBV6-3 and J is TRBJ2-7, with D possibly matching TRBD1 (5 bases). Trimming left V 4 bases short and J 6 bases short, with 13 bases between. The CDR3 has 13 amino acids. The V gene's germline CDR1 is MNHEY and CDR2 SVGEGT. The DNA for the CDR3 is TGTGCCAGCAGTTTCCTGGACACCTCCGAGCAGTACTTC. This encodes CASSFLDTSEQYF.

This clonotype was found a few times. The gene calls are TRBV2 and TRBJ1-5; no definite D call. The CDR3 extends over 18 amino acids. Germline CDR1 is SNHLY and CDR2 is FYNNEI. V lost 1 base to trimming and J lost 0 bases, with 16 bases between them. The CDR3 DNA follows: TGTGCCAGCAGTGAAGACCCCCAGAGTTTGTTTAGCAATCAGCCCCAGCATTTT. The encoded protein is CASSEDPQSLFSNQPQHF.

V gene TRBV12-3 or TRBV12-4 combines with J gene TRBJ2-1; tentatively, D is TRBD1 (5 bases). The V and J ends lost 6 bases and 6 bases respectively, with 12 bases between them. The CDR3 totals 13 residues. CDR3 bases: TGTGCCAGCAGGGACAAAGGGCCCAATGAGCAGTTCTTC. Amino acid sequence: CASRDKGPNEQFF.

Ten or more counts support this clonotype. V usage is TRBV27 and J usage is TRBJ1-1, with D perhaps TRBD1 (5 bases). Germline CDR1 reads MNHEY; CDR2 reads SMNVEV (reference sequence). V was clipped by 5 bases and J by 3 bases, with 10 bases between them. This CDR3 contains 13 residues. The CDR3 protein is CASSTDTYTEAFF. The DNA of the CDR3 is TGTGCCAGCAGTACGGACACCTACACTGAAGCTTTCTTT.